This T cell receptor beta chain emerged from a study of T cell changes during pregnancy in multiple sclerosis. The table came from immunoSEQ multiplex PCR; TCRdb's copy has only in-frame clones and leaves some out. This repertoire shows about 42,000 clones, approximately 92% found once; its top ten account for about 0.5%. Germline CDR1 and CDR2: SGHTA and FQGNSA. This CDR3 region has 13 residues. V shed 8 bases, J shed 1 base, and the junction held 3 bases outside the gene matches. The chain has TRBV7-2 and TRBJ2-7; 9 bases align to TRBD2. Specimen: CD4+ T cells from peripheral blood mononuclear cells, collected in the second trimester of pregnancy. This TCR came from a female donor in good health, enrolled as a control in a pregnancy study. The CDR3 here is CASRGLASYEQYF. The CDR3 DNA follows: TGTGCCAGCCGAGGACTAGCGTCCTACGAGCAGTACTTC. The complete variable domain, with remaining parts taken from reference TRBV7-2 and TRBJ2-7, reads GAGVSQSPSNKVTEKGKDVELRCDPISGHTALYWYRQSLGQGLEFLIYFQGNSAPDKSGLPSDRFSAERTGGSVSTLTIQRTQQEDSAVYLCASRGLASYEQYFGPGTRLTVT.